The entry that follows covers one T cell receptor (beta chain) sequence. The target antigen is unknown. PCR employed 60 Vbeta and 13 Jbeta primers. The method was immunoSEQ multiplex PCR; TCRdb's version includes in-frame clones alone and lacks a portion of them. Among 140,000 to 150,000 clones listed, 70% to 90% were seen once. This sample is drawn from a study of cytomegalovirus exposure and HLA in healthy donors. Study information: Of around 400 genotyped donors, roughly 80% grouped in the Caucasian-associated ancestry cluster.

Study results and caveats: Analyses of presence and absence presupposed an approximately uniform sequencing depth across donors. Earlier analysis found most TCR beta V segments productive about 90% or about 30% of the time. A later analysis reportedly identified an Asian-associated ancestry cluster as carrying fewer N-insertions than the roughly 700-donor mean.

Germline V gene sequence: CDR1 MDHEN, CDR2 SYDVKM. V dropped 8 bases and J dropped 3; count of bases not matched to a gene: 11. The CDR3 is 16 residues long. Source material: PBMCs. The receptor's source is a woman aged 40 to 50 in good health and CMV-seropositive. The rearrangement links TRBV28 to TRBJ2-3; 10 positions match TRBD2. CDR3 sequence reads: CASPPPAGGMTDTQYF. In DNA form, the CDR3 reads TGTGCCAGCCCCCCCCCAGCGGGAGGGATGACAGATACGCAGTATTTT.